The next 29 T cell receptor beta chains were all read from a single sample in a study of blood T cell repertoires in COVID-19. Here immunoSEQ multiplex PCR was the method, and the copy in TCRdb shows in-frame clones only, minus some. The table lists fewer than 250,000 clones, around 82% of them singletons. Sequencing used peripheral blood. Every receptor here comes from a man aged 50 or older with active or convalescent COVID-19.

The chain joins TRBV2 to TRBJ2-2; 7 nucleotides match TRBD2. V shed 3 bases, J shed 0 bases, and the junction held 4 bases outside the gene matches. Per the germline V gene, CDR1 is SNHLY and CDR2 is FYNNEI. The CDR3 sequence is 16 residues long. The chain's CDR3 is CASSDGGRANTGELFF. CDR3 in DNA: TGTGCCAGCAGTGACGGGGGGAGAGCGAACACCGGGGAGCTGTTTTTT. Supplemented by reference TRBV2 and TRBJ2-2, the full variable domain reads EPEVTQTPSHQVTQMGQEVILRCVPISNHLYFYWYRQILGQKVEFLVSFYNNEISEKSEIFDDQFSVERPDGSNFTLKIRSTKLEDSAMYFCASSDGGRANTGELFFGEGSRLTVL.

The gene calls are TRBV18 and TRBJ1-2, with D possibly matching TRBD1 (6 bases). This CDR3 is built from 14 residues. Germline assignment: CDR1 KGHSH and CDR2 LQKENI. V was shortened by 6 bases and J by 10 bases, with 21 bases between the two germline ends. CDR3 bases: TGTGCCAGCTCCCCCGCCGGGACACAAGGGGACTACACCTTC. Translated, it gives CASSPAGTQGDYTF.

A few counts support this clone. V usage is TRBV7-9 and J usage is TRBJ2-3; D is ambiguous. V lost 3 bases, J lost 0 bases, and 10 bases lay in between. Germline values: CDR1 SEHNR, CDR2 FQNEAQ (reference sequence). There are 15 residues in the CDR3. CDR3: CASSFMATSTDTQYF. The CDR3 DNA reads as TGTGCCAGCAGCTTCATGGCGACTAGCACAGATACGCAGTATTTT.

The chain recombines TRBV28 with TRBJ1-2, with 12 bases fitting TRBD1. The CDR3 sequence is 17 residues long. Trimming removed 4 bases from V and 7 bases from J; junction bases left unmatched: 13. Per germline, CDR1 MDHEN and CDR2 SYDVKM. The CDR3 sequence: CASSSPAPGQGASGYTF. The DNA of the CDR3 is TGTGCCAGCAGTTCCCCTGCACCGGGACAGGGGGCGTCTGGCTACACCTTC.

This clone appeared many times. This chain uses TRBV27 with TRBJ1-1, with D perhaps TRBD1 (6 bases). V lost 6 bases, J lost 3 bases, and 14 bases lay in between. The germline V gene encodes CDR1 MNHEY and CDR2 SMNVEV (reference sequence). The CDR3 consists of 14 residues. The CDR3 DNA reads as TGTGCCAGCAGCCTACAGGGCCGGTACACTGAAGCTTTCTTT. Encoded protein: CASSLQGRYTEAFF.

This chain uses TRBV27 with TRBJ1-4; 9 bases agree with TRBD1. In germline, CDR1 is MNHEY, CDR2 SMNVEV (reference sequence). The CDR3 is 13 amino acids. Trimming removed 8 bases from V and 8 bases from J; junction bases left unmatched: 6. Written as DNA, the CDR3 is TGTGCCAGCCCGGGACAGGGTTGCGAAAAACTGTTTTTT. This sequence encodes CASPGQGCEKLFF.

V is TRBV30 and J is TRBJ1-1; no clear D gene. CDR1 and CDR2 from the germline V gene are GTSNPN and SVGIG (reference sequence). V was clipped by 5 bases and J by 0 bases, with 10 bases between them. The CDR3 covers 13 residues. As DNA, the CDR3 is TGTGCCTGGGGAGCGAGTATGAACACTGAAGCTTTCTTT. Residues: CAWGASMNTEAFF.

This clone showed up just once. V and J are TRBV29-1 and TRBJ1-1; 9 nucleotides align to TRBD1. The CDR3 runs 12 residues. Germline lookup yields CDR1 SQVTM and CDR2 ANQGSEA. Losses at the gene ends were 7 bases for V and 11 bases for J; bases not matched to a gene: 11. The CDR3 spells CSATIHGTGAFF. Here the CDR3 DNA reads TGCAGCGCCACAATTCACGGGACAGGGGCTTTCTTT.

A few counts support this clone. This sequence joins TRBV6-1 and TRBJ1-6; the D gene is possibly TRBD1 (5 bases). V dropped 0 bases and J dropped 11 bases, with 11 bases sitting between them. Germline CDR1 and CDR2: MNHNS and SASEGT. This CDR3 is 14 amino acids long. CDR3 amino acids: CASSEAKKGTPLHF. The CDR3 DNA is TGTGCCAGCAGTGAAGCGAAAAAGGGGACACCCCTCCACTTT.

The rearrangement joins TRBV27 to TRBJ1-1; no clear D gene. Trimming stripped 6 bases from V and 1 base from J, with 12 bases between. CDR3 length equals 14 residues. The germline V gene encodes CDR1 MNHEY and CDR2 SMNVEV (reference sequence). CDR3 coding DNA: TGTGCCAGCAGATTCTCCGGGAAGAACACTGAAGCTTTCTTT. As protein: CASRFSGKNTEAFF.

The CDR3 nucleotides are TGTGCCTGGAGACCGACAGGGGGCTGGGCTTTCTTT. Translation: CAWRPTGGWAFF. The chain combines TRBV30 with TRBJ1-1, with 10 bases lining up with TRBD1. Trimming removed 3 bases from V and 11 bases from J; junction bases left unmatched: 6. This CDR3 comprises 12 residues. The germline gives CDR1 GTSNPN, CDR2 SVGIG (reference sequence).

This chain joins TRBV3-1 (or the pseudogene TRBV3-2) and TRBJ1-4, with a possible D match to TRBD1 (6 bases). The V end was cut by 4 bases, the J end by 4 bases, with 16 bases between. The CDR3 is 16 residues long. Germline V CDR1 and CDR2: LGHDT, YNNKEL (reference sequence). The DNA for the CDR3 is TGTGCCAGCAGCCGACAGGCGGCCGGAGTTAATGAAAAACTGTTTTTT. This sequence encodes CASSRQAAGVNEKLFF.

This chain joins TRBV19 and TRBJ2-1, with D hard to call. Trimming pared 2 bases from V and 0 bases from J, leaving 11 bases between. There are 16 residues in the CDR3. CDR1 LNHDA and CDR2 SQIVND come from the germline V gene (reference sequence). The CDR3 region is CASSIYGFSSYNEQFF. In nucleotides, the CDR3 is TGTGCCAGTAGTATATATGGCTTCAGCTCCTACAATGAGCAGTTCTTC.

This chain links TRBV5-1 with TRBJ1-6; D uncertain. Germline values: CDR1 SGHRS, CDR2 YFSETQ. V lost 1 base, J lost 8 bases, and 10 bases lay in between. The CDR3 is made up of 14 amino acids. The CDR3 loop reads CASSLPRLDSPLHF. The DNA of the CDR3 is TGCGCCAGCAGCTTGCCCCGACTTGATTCACCCCTCCACTTT. The full variable domain, in which reference TRBV5-1 and TRBJ1-6 provide the parts outside the CDR3, is KAGVTQTPRYLIKTRGQQVTLSCSPISGHRSVSWYQQTPGQGLQFLFEYFSETQRNKGNFPGRFSGRQFSNSRSEMNVSTLELGDSALYLCASSLPRLDSPLHFGNGTRLTVT.

This chain connects TRBV30 to TRBJ2-1; 10 positions agree with TRBD2. V lost 2 bases to trimming and J lost 4 bases; unmatched junction nucleotides: 8. CDR1 and CDR2 from the germline V gene are GTSNPN and SVGIG (reference sequence). This CDR3 comprises 16 residues. This CDR3 is CAWSFRTSGAYNEQFF. CDR3 DNA sequence: TGTGCCTGGAGTTTCCGGACTAGCGGAGCGTACAATGAGCAGTTCTTC.

The chain links TRBV18 to TRBJ1-1; D is undetermined. Germline V gene sequence: CDR1 KGHSH, CDR2 LQKENI. Trimming shortened V by 3 bases and J by 4 bases, and 9 bases separated the two germline ends. This CDR3 comprises 13 residues. CDR3 bases: TGTGCCAGCTCACCTTCCCGGGGCACTGAAGCTTTCTTT. Amino acids: CASSPSRGTEAFF.

CDR3 amino acids: CATSALAGNRRLAANEKLFF. CDR3 DNA: TGTGCCACCAGCGCACTAGCGGGGAACAGGAGACTCGCGGCTAATGAAAAACTGTTTTTT. The V gene is TRBV24-1, the J gene TRBJ1-4; D perhaps matches TRBD1 (5 bases). Trimming shortened V by 7 bases and J by 3 bases, and 29 bases separated the two germline ends. Germline loops: CDR1 KGHDR, CDR2 SFDVKD. The CDR3 covers 20 residues.

The chain uses TRBV2 and TRBJ1-6, with a weak D call TRBD1 (5 bases). Trimming pared 5 bases from V and 6 bases from J, leaving 14 bases between. The CDR3 has 15 residues. The V gene's germline CDR1 is SNHLY and CDR2 FYNNEI. The DNA for the CDR3 is TGTGCCAGCAGTAGGGACTCTGCTCGTAATTCACCCCTCCACTTT. This encodes CASSRDSARNSPLHF.

This chain links TRBV3-1 (or the pseudogene TRBV3-2) with TRBJ1-5; possible D gene TRBD1, 6 bases. The CDR3 extends over 14 amino acids. V was shortened by 4 bases and J by 5 bases, with 12 bases between the two germline ends. CDR1 and CDR2 (germline): LGHDT, YNNKEL (reference sequence). CDR3 nucleotides: TGTGCCAGCAGCCCGTCGGGGGGGCATCAGCCCCAGCATTTT. This sequence encodes CASSPSGGHQPQHF.

The chain couples TRBV3-1 (or the pseudogene TRBV3-2) to TRBJ2-5; TRBD1 might be the D (6 bases). Germline lookup yields CDR1 LGHDT and CDR2 YNNKEL (reference sequence). This CDR3 has 15 residues. Trimming cost V 4 bases and J 4 bases, with 16 bases left between them. The CDR3 loop reads CASSPDRPRGETQYF. CDR3 bases: TGTGCCAGCAGCCCAGACAGGCCCAGGGGAGAGACCCAGTACTTC.

The chain has TRBV2 and TRBJ1-1; 7 bases fit TRBD1. J was trimmed by 3 bases and V by 8 bases; bases with no gene match: 9. The germline V gene has CDR1 SNHLY and CDR2 FYNNEI. The CDR3 is made up of 14 amino acids. The CDR3 region has the DNA TGTGCCAGCGTTCGTGCGACAGGGTACACTGAAGCTTTCTTT. Residues: CASVRATGYTEAFF.

The rearrangement links TRBV18 to TRBJ1-3; possible D gene TRBD1, 5 bases. V was cut by 3 bases and J by 0 bases, with 15 bases left in between. CDR1 is KGHSH and CDR2 is LQKENI in the germline V gene. The CDR3 is made up of 17 amino acids. CDR3 amino acids: CASSPSQGLNSGNTIYF. CDR3 sequence (DNA): TGTGCCAGCTCACCGTCGCAGGGCTTGAACTCTGGAAACACCATATATTTT.

This chain joins TRBV27 and TRBJ1-1, with TRBD1 identical over 7 bases. V lost 6 bases to trimming and J lost 5 bases; unmatched junction nucleotides: 6. The CDR3 consists of 13 residues. Germline lookup yields CDR1 MNHEY and CDR2 SMNVEV (reference sequence). The CDR3 nucleotides are TGTGCCAGCAGAGAACAGGGGTGGACTGAAGCTTTCTTT. Encoded protein: CASREQGWTEAFF.

Remarks on this clone: A much larger clone is a single base away; this may be a read error. The chain combines TRBV24-1 with TRBJ1-5; 8 bases agree with TRBD1. This CDR3 has 14 amino acids. V shed 5 bases and J 2 bases; nucleotides not matched to a gene: 1. Germline CDR1 KGHDR, CDR2 SFDVKD. The CDR3 DNA is TGTGCCACCAGTGGGGGACAGGGCAATCAGCCCCAGCATTTT. This codes for CATSGGQGNQPQHF.

This clone was observed a handful of times. The chain uses TRBV7-9 and TRBJ2-1, with a possible D match to TRBD2 (6 bases). Trimming took off 5 bases at V and 3 bases at J, with 17 bases between the two ends. The V gene's germline CDR1 is SEHNR and CDR2 FQNEAQ (reference sequence). The CDR3 covers 16 residues. The CDR3 DNA sequence: TGTGCCAGCAGCGCAGGCATGGGGGGTGGCTACAATGAGCAGTTCTTC. Translating gives CASSAGMGGGYNEQFF.

The chain has TRBV5-4 and TRBJ1-4, with TRBD1 matching 8 bases. The CDR3 has 15 amino acids. V lost 3 bases to trimming and J lost 2 bases; unmatched junction nucleotides: 3. From germline, CDR1 is SGHNT and CDR2 YYREEE (reference sequence). This CDR3 is CASSSGQGTNEKLFF. CDR3 nucleotides: TGTGCCAGCAGCTCCGGACAGGGTACTAATGAAAAACTGTTTTTT.

The V call is TRBV5-1, the J call TRBJ1-2; unclear D gene. The V end lost 0 bases, the J end lost 2 bases, and 8 bases lay between the germline ends. CDR3 length: 14 residues. The germline V gene encodes CDR1 SGHRS and CDR2 YFSETQ. The CDR3 coding sequence is TGCGCCAGCAGCTTGGACGCCGGGAACTATGGCTACACCTTC. Its protein is CASSLDAGNYGYTF.

The chain employs TRBV28 and TRBJ1-4; weak D call: TRBD1 (6 bases). The CDR3 is 13 amino acids. V was clipped by 6 bases and J by 8 bases, with 13 bases between them. Germline V CDR1 and CDR2: MDHEN, SYDVKM. The CDR3 spells CASSPGVGEKLFF. CDR3 DNA sequence: TGTGCCAGCAGCCCAGGGGTTGGAGAAAAACTGTTTTTT.

CDR3 nucleotides: TGTGCCAGCACCGGTGTGAGGGACAGGGAGACCCAGTACTTC. Translation gives CASTGVRDRETQYF. J is TRBJ2-5 and V is TRBV6-5, with 8 bases identical to TRBD1. The CDR3 loop spans 14 amino acids. V was pared by 7 bases and J by 5 bases, with 9 bases of the junction left unmatched. From germline, CDR1 is MNHEY and CDR2 SVGAGI.